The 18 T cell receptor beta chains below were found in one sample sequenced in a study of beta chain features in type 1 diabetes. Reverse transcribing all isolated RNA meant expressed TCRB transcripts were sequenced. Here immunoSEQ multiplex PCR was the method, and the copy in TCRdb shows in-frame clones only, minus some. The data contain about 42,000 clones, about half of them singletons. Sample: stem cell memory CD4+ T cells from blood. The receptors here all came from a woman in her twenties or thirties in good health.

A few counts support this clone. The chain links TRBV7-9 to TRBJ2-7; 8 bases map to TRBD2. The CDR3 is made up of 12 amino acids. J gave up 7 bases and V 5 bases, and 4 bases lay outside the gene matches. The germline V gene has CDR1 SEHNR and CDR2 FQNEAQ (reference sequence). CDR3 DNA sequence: TGTGCCAGCAGCCGGGAGGGACGGGAGCAGTACTTC. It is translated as CASSREGREQYF.

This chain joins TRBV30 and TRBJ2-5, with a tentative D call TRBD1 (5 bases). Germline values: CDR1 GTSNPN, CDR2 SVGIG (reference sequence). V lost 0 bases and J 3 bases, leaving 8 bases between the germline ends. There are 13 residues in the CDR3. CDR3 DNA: TGTGCCTGGAGTGTGAACAGGAAAGAGACCCAGTACTTC. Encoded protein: CAWSVNRKETQYF.

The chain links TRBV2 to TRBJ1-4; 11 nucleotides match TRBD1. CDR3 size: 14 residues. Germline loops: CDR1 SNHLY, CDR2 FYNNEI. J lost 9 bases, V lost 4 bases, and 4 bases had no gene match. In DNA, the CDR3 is TGTGCCAGCAGTGGGACAGGGGGCATCAAAAAACTGTTTTTT. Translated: CASSGTGGIKKLFF.

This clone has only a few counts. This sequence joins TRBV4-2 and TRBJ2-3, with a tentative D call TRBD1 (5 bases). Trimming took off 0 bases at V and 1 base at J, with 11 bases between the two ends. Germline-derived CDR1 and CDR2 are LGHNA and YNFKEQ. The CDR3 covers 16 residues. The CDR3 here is CASSQDRQKGTDTQYF. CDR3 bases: TGTGCCAGCAGCCAAGATCGACAGAAGGGCACAGATACGCAGTATTTT.

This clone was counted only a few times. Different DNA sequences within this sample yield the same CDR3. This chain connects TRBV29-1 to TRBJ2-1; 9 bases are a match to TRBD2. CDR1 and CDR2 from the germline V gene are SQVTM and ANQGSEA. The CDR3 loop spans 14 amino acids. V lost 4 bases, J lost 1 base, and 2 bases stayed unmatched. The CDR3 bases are TGCAGCGTTGGAGCGGGAGGTTCCTACAATGAGCAGTTCTTC. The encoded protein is CSVGAGGSYNEQFF.

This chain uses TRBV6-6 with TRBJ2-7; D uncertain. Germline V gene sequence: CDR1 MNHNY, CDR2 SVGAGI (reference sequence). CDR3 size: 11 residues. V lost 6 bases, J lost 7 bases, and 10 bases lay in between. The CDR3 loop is CASSPQREQYF. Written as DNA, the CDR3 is TGTGCCAGCAGCCCCCAACGGGAGCAGTACTTC.

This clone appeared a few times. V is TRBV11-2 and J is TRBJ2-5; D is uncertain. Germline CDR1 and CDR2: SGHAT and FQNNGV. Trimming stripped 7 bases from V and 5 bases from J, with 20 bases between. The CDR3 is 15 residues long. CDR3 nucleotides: TGTGCCAGCACCTTGACGTCTCACTCACAGGAGACCCAGTACTTC. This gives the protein CASTLTSHSQETQYF. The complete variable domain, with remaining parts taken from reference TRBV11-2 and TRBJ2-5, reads EAGVAQSPRYKIIEKRQSVAFWCNPISGHATLYWYQQILGQGPKLLIQFQNNGVVDDSQLPKDRFSAERLKGVDSTLKIQPAKLEDSAVYLCASTLTSHSQETQYFGPGTRLLVL.

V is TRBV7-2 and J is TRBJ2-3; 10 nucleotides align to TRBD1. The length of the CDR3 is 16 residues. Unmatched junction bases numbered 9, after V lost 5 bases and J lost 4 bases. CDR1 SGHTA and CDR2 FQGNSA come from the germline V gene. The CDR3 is CASSPRGTGVPDTQYF. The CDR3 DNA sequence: TGTGCCAGCAGCCCCCGCGGGACAGGGGTCCCAGATACGCAGTATTTT.

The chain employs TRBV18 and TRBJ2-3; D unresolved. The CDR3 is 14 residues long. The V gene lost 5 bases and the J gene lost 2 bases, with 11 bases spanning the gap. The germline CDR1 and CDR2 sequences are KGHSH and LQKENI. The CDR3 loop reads CASSELYATDTQYF. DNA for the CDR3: TGTGCCAGCTCAGAGCTATATGCCACAGATACGCAGTATTTT.

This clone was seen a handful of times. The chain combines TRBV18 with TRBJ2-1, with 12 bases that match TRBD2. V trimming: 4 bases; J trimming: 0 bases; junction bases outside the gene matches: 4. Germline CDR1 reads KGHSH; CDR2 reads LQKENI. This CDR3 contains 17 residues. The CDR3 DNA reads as TGTGCCAGCTCACGGTCGACTAGCGGGAGCTCCTACAATGAGCAGTTCTTC. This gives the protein CASSRSTSGSSYNEQFF.

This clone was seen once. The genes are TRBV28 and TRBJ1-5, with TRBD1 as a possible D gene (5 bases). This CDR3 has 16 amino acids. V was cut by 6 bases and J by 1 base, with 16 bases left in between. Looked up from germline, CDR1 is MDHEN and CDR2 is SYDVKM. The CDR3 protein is CASRLPQGGSNQPQHF. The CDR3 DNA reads TGTGCCAGCAGACTGCCTCAGGGAGGGAGCAATCAGCCCCAGCATTTT.

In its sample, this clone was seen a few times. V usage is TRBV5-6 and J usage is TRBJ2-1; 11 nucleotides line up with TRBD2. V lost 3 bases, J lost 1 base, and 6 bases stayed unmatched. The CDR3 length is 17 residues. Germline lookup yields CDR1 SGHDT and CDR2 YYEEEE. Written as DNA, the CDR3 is TGTGCCAGCAGCTACCCGGGACTAGCGGATTCCTACAATGAGCAGTTCTTC. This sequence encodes CASSYPGLADSYNEQFF.

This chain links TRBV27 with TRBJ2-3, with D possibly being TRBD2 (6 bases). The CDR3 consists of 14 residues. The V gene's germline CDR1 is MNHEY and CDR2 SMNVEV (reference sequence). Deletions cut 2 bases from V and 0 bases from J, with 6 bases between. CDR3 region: CASSLAGSTDTQYF. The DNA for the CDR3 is TGTGCCAGCAGTTTAGCGGGGAGCACAGATACGCAGTATTTT.

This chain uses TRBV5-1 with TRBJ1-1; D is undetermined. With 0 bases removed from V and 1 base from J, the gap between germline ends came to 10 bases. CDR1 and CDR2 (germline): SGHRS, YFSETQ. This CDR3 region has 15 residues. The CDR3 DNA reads TGCGCCAGCAGCTTGGGCGTTGCGGGGAACACTGAAGCTTTCTTT. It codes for CASSLGVAGNTEAFF.

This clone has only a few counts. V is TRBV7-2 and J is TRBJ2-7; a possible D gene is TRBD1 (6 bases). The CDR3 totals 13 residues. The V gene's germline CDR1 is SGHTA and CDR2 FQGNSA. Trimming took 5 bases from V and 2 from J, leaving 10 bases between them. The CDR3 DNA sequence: TGTGCCAGCAGCAAACAGGGTCCCTACGAGCAGTACTTC. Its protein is CASSKQGPYEQYF.

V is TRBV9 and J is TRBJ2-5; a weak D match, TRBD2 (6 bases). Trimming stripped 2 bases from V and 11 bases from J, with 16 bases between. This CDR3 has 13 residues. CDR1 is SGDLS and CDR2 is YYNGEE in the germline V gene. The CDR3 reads CASSVPVRGEQYF. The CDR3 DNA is TGTGCCAGCAGCGTCCCCGTGCGGGGAGAGCAGTACTTC.

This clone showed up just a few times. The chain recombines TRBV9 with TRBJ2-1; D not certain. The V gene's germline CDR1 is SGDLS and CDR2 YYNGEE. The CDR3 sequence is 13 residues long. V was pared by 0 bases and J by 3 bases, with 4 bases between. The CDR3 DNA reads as TGTGCCAGCAGCGTAGGTCGCTACAATGAGCAGTTCTTC. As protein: CASSVGRYNEQFF.

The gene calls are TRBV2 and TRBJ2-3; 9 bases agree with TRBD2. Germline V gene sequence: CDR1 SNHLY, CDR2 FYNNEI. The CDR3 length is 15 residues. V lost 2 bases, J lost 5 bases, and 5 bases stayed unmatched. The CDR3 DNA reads TGTGCCAGCAGTGAATTTCCAGCGGGAGGAGATACGCAGTATTTT. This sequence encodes CASSEFPAGGDTQYF.